This T cell receptor (beta chain) was sequenced in a study of cytomegalovirus exposure and HLA in healthy donors. Points from the study as a whole: V- and J-gene trimming in TCR beta was tied to a missense DCLRE1C variant by an analysis performed later. Cytomegalovirus status was reportedly diagnosed by the classifier with high sensitivity and specificity. The authors confirmed in vitro that three CMV-associated chains were specific for CMV antigens.

With 60 Vbeta and 13 Jbeta primers, the PCR was carried out. TCRdb keeps only in-frame clones here, not all; method: immunoSEQ multiplex PCR. The sample has roughly 150,000 clones; almost 75% are singletons. The CDR3 covers 13 residues. Germline V lookup: CDR1 SEHNR, CDR2 FQNEAQ (reference sequence). In its sample, this clone was seen once. Its antigen is not identified. The junction departs from germline at one end; a sequencing error may be responsible. The sequencing input was PBMCs. This clonotype originated in a woman under 30 in good health and CMV-seropositive. V and J are TRBV7-9 and TRBJ1-2, with TRBD1 as a possible D gene (6 bases). The CDR3 loop reads CSSSPGQLYGYTF. As DNA, the CDR3 is TGTTCCAGCAGCCCCGGACAGCTCTATGGCTACACCTTC.